The 19 T cell receptor beta chains below all came from one sample that was sequenced in a study of T cells after yellow fever vaccination. One entry per CDR3 protein results from TCRdb running MiXCR on the 5' RACE reads. There are around 330,000 distinct CDR3 sequences in the sample; less than 4.5% occur only once, and about a quarter lies in the top ten. The sample in question was PBMCs, obtained on the day of the yellow fever booster vaccination. These TCRs come from a man between 18 and 29 years old who received the YFV17D yellow fever vaccine.

This clonotype was found a few times. This chain joins TRBV28 and TRBJ2-7; no clear D. This CDR3 has 14 residues. Deletions cut 4 bases from V and 2 bases from J, with 12 bases between. In germline, CDR1 is MDHEN, CDR2 SYDVKM. DNA for the CDR3: TGTGCCAGCAGTTCTCCGGGCCTTACCTACGAGCAGTACGTC. Translation: CASSSPGLTYEQYV.

This clonotype has a handful of counts. V is TRBV7-2 and J is TRBJ2-7; 8 bases agree with TRBD1. CDR1 and CDR2 (germline): SGHTA, FQGNSA. The CDR3 length is 16 residues. V lost 4 bases, J lost 1 base, and 9 bases stayed unmatched. The CDR3 nucleotides read TGTGCCAGCAGCTCGGGCGGCCGGACAGGGTCCTACGAGCAGTACTTC. Amino acid sequence: CASSSGGRTGSYEQYF.

The chain links TRBV7-2 to TRBJ2-5, with D perhaps TRBD2 (5 bases). In germline, CDR1 is SGHTA, CDR2 FQGNSA. Trimming took 5 bases from V and 9 from J, leaving 19 bases between them. The CDR3 is 14 amino acids. The CDR3: CASSPRSEPEAQYF. CDR3 nucleotides: TGTGCCAGCAGCCCACGGTCGGAGCCGGAGGCCCAGTACTTC.

This clonotype was seen many times. The gene calls are TRBV7-2 and TRBJ2-1; maybe TRBD2 (6 bases). V was clipped by 4 bases and J by 4 bases, with 14 bases between them. Germline values: CDR1 SGHTA, CDR2 FQGNSA. The CDR3 loop spans 15 amino acids. CDR3 protein: CASSSGRRVYNEQFF. The CDR3 nucleotides read TGTGCCAGCAGCTCCGGACGGAGGGTTTACAATGAGCAGTTCTTC.

This clonotype was seen repeatedly, ten times or more. This chain connects TRBV6-1 to TRBJ2-5, with TRBD2 identical over 7 bases. The CDR3 spans 13 residues. Germline V gene sequence: CDR1 MNHNS, CDR2 SASEGT. V lost 8 bases and J lost 2; bases outside the gene matches: 5. CDR3 DNA sequence: TGTGCCAGCGGGCTAGCGGTTCAAGAGACCCAGTACTTC. Encoded protein: CASGLAVQETQYF.

The chain is built from TRBV11-2 and TRBJ2-1; TRBD2 matches at 11 bases. This CDR3 region has 15 residues. The ends lost 5 bases at V and 5 bases at J; junction bases unmatched: 5. The germline gives CDR1 SGHAT, CDR2 FQNNGV. The CDR3 sequence: CASSPASGGNNEQFF. CDR3 sequence (DNA): TGTGCCAGCAGCCCCGCTAGCGGGGGGAACAATGAGCAGTTCTTC.

This clonotype was picked up a small number of times. The gene calls are TRBV7-2 and TRBJ2-5; D call uncertain. CDR3 length: 13 amino acids. Germline V gives CDR1 SGHTA, CDR2 FQGNSA. Trimming pared 5 bases from V and 5 bases from J, leaving 12 bases between. The CDR3 DNA follows: TGTGCCAGCAGCCCCCGGCAACGGGAGACCCAGTACTTC. Amino acid sequence: CASSPRQRETQYF.

This clonotype appeared a few times. The chain combines TRBV7-9 with TRBJ2-3, with TRBD1 matching over 10 bases. This CDR3 is built from 16 residues. Germline CDR1 is SEHNR and CDR2 is FQNEAQ (reference sequence). The ends lost 5 bases at V and 4 bases at J; junction bases unmatched: 9. CDR3 loop: CASSQRQGAIPDTQYF. The CDR3 bases are TGTGCCAGCAGCCAACGACAGGGGGCGATTCCAGATACGCAGTATTTT.

This clonotype has more than one count but fewer than ten. The chain recombines TRBV4-1 with TRBJ2-1; the D gene is possibly TRBD2 (5 bases). Germline-derived CDR1 and CDR2 are MGHRA and YSYEKL. V gave up 8 bases and J gave up 7 bases, with 6 bases separating them. The CDR3 covers 10 residues. This CDR3 is CASGRNEQFF. Written as DNA, the CDR3 is TGCGCCAGCGGGAGAAATGAGCAGTTCTTC.

This rearrangement joins TRBV5-5 to TRBJ2-3; either TRBD1 or TRBD2 may supply D (6 bases each). CDR1 and CDR2 from the germline V gene are SGHKS and YYEKEE (reference sequence). The length of the CDR3 is 14 residues. V was clipped by 5 bases and J by 9 bases, with 19 bases between them. The CDR3 DNA follows: TGTGCCAGCAGAGAAGCAGGGGCGGGGAAGACGCAGTATTTT. Translating gives CASREAGAGKTQYF.

V is TRBV9 and J is TRBJ2-7, with 8 bases lining up with TRBD1. CDR3 length equals 14 residues. The junction had 6 bases not matched to a gene; V was cut back by 2 bases and J by 5 bases. Germline V gene data show CDR1 as SGDLS and CDR2 as YYNGEE. For the CDR3, the DNA is TGTGCCAGCAGCGTTGGAGGACAGGGACACGAGCAGTACTTC. This gives the protein CASSVGGQGHEQYF.

A few counts support this clonotype. The chain couples TRBV4-2 to TRBJ2-5, with 8 bases that match TRBD2. Germline V lookup: CDR1 LGHNA, CDR2 YNFKEQ. The CDR3 extends over 16 amino acids. With V trimmed by 3 bases and J by 5 bases, 11 bases remained unmatched. The CDR3, as DNA: TGTGCCAGCAGCCAGGAAGTAGCGGGGTCTTGGGAGACCCAGTACTTC. As protein: CASSQEVAGSWETQYF.

This clonotype has only a few counts. This rearrangement joins TRBV7-2 to TRBJ1-6, with 7 bases aligning to TRBD1. CDR1 is SGHTA and CDR2 is FQGNSA in the germline V gene. The V and J ends lost 3 bases and 8 bases, in that order; junction bases with no gene match: 4. The CDR3 spans 14 residues. In nucleotides, the CDR3 is TGTGCCAGCAGCTTGACAGGGAGTGATTCACCCCTCCACTTT. This codes for CASSLTGSDSPLHF.

This clonotype has just a few counts. The rearrangement joins TRBV4-3 to TRBJ1-1; the D gene is possibly TRBD1 (5 bases). The CDR3 is made up of 14 amino acids. In germline, CDR1 is LGHNA, CDR2 YSLEER. V lost 0 bases and J lost 8, with 13 bases in between. The CDR3 region is CASSQDIPPGEAFF. The CDR3 nucleotides read TGCGCCAGCAGCCAAGATATCCCCCCAGGGGAAGCTTTCTTT.

There are many counts of this clonotype. The V and J genes are TRBV12-3 or TRBV12-4 and TRBJ1-6; D not resolved. CDR3 length: 12 amino acids. Trimming took 5 bases from V and 10 from J, leaving 9 bases between them. In DNA, the CDR3 is TGTGCCAGCAGTGAAGAGCAATCACCCCTCCACTTT. It translates to CASSEEQSPLHF.

This clonotype was recorded at least ten times. The chain employs TRBV5-5 and TRBJ2-1; possibly TRBD1 or TRBD2 for D (5 bases each). The CDR3 is 15 amino acids. The V gene lost 3 bases and the J gene lost 1 base, with 11 bases spanning the gap. Germline values: CDR1 SGHKS, CDR2 YYEKEE (reference sequence). The CDR3 loop reads CASSSGWGSYNEQFF. The CDR3 coding sequence is TGTGCCAGCAGCTCTGGCTGGGGGTCCTACAATGAGCAGTTCTTC.

Only a few counts were recorded for this clonotype. The chain employs TRBV7-2 and TRBJ2-5, with a tentative D call TRBD1 (5 bases). V lost 6 bases and J 5 bases, leaving 19 bases between the germline ends. The CDR3 is made up of 15 amino acids. Germline V CDR1 and CDR2: SGHTA, FQGNSA. The CDR3 loop reads CASSLNPSGRETQYF. CDR3 nucleotides: TGTGCCAGCAGTCTAAACCCATCAGGGCGTGAGACCCAGTACTTC.

Ten or more counts support this clonotype. V is TRBV27 and J is TRBJ2-1, with unresolved D. V lost 10 bases and J lost 13, with 17 bases in between. Germline-derived CDR1 and CDR2 are MNHEY and SMNVEV (reference sequence). This CDR3 spans 11 amino acids. The CDR3 loop is CATLLSGKQFF. The CDR3 bases are TGTGCCACCCTCCTAAGTGGAAAACAGTTCTTC.

V gene TRBV28 combines with J gene TRBJ1-5, with 7 positions matching TRBD1. Germline loops: CDR1 MDHEN, CDR2 SYDVKM. V shed 4 bases and J 10 bases; nucleotides not matched to a gene: 7. The CDR3 loop spans 13 amino acids. This chain's CDR3 is CASSYRGVLPQHF. The CDR3 DNA sequence: TGTGCCAGCAGTTACAGGGGAGTCTTACCCCAGCATTTT.